This paragraph reports one T cell receptor beta chain. The target antigen is unknown. The sample comes from a study of OX40 agonist ivuxolimab in advanced cancers. Study summary: Patients in dose escalation had liver, melanoma, kidney or head and neck cancers. General study points: Low normalized T-cell clonal expansion also characterized some of the nonresponders. There were, on average, more expanded clones in CD8+ T cells than in CD4+.

The repertoire was sequenced with immunoSEQ multiplex PCR; TCRdb's copy has only in-frame clones and lacks some. The table lists 75,000 to 100,000 clones, under 85% of them singletons. Trimming took 2 bases from V and 4 from J, leaving 18 bases between them. This CDR3 spans 16 amino acids. From germline, CDR1 is SGHRS and CDR2 YFSETQ. This sequence originates from an adult with an advanced solid tumor such as melanoma, head and neck, liver or kidney cancer. The chain links TRBV5-1 to TRBJ2-5, with a possible D match to TRBD2 (5 bases). The material was CD4+ or CD8+ T cells sorted from blood, obtained in a trial of the OX40 agonist ivuxolimab. For the CDR3, the DNA is TGCGCCAGCAGCTTTCAACCAGCGGACCCTCCAGAGACCCAGTACTTC. Translated, it gives CASSFQPADPPETQYF.